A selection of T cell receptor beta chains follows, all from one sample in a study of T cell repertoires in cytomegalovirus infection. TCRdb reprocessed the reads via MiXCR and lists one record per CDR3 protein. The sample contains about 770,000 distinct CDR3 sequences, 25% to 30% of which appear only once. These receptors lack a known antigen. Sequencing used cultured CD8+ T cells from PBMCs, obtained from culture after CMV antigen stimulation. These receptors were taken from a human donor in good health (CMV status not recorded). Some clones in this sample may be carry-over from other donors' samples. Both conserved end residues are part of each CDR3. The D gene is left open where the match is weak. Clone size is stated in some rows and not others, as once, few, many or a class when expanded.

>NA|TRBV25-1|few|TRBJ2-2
TGTGCCAGCAGTGAATATTACGCAGGGGTGTACACCGGGGAGCTGTTTTTT
CASSEYYAGVYTGELFF
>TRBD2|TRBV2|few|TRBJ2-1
TGTGCCAGCCTTGTAACAGCGGGGGTGAGGTTCTTC
CASLVTAGVRFF
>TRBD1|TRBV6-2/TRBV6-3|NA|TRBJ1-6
TGTGCCAGCAGTCAGGACAGGGGAGATTCACCCCTCCACTTT
CASSQDRGDSPLHF
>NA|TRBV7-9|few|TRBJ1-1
TGTGCCAGCGAGGGGTATGGGGACACTGAAGCTTTCTTT
CASEGYGDTEAFF
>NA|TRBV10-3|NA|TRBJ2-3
TGTGCCATCAGTGGACAGATTGCCTACACAGATACGCAGTATTTT
CAISGQIAYTDTQYF
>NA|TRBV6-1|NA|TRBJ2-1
TGTGCCAGCAGTCTCCTGGGGTCGGGGAATGAGCAGTTCTTC
CASSLLGSGNEQFF
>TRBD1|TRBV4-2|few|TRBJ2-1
TGTGCCAGCAGCCAAGACGGACAGGGCTCGGGGGTGGAGCAGTTCTTC
CASSQDGQGSGVEQFF
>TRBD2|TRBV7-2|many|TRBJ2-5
TGTGCCAGCAGCTTTGGGACTAGCGGGGGGGCTTTGGAGACCCAGTACTTC
CASSFGTSGGALETQYF
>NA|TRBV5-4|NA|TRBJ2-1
TGTGCCAGCACCACGGTGGCGGGCCTCTCCTACAATGAGCAGTTCTTC
CASTTVAGLSYNEQFF
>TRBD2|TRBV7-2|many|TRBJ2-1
TGTGCCAGCAGCTTTGGGACTAGCGGGGGAAACAATGAGCAGTTCTTC
CASSFGTSGGNNEQFF